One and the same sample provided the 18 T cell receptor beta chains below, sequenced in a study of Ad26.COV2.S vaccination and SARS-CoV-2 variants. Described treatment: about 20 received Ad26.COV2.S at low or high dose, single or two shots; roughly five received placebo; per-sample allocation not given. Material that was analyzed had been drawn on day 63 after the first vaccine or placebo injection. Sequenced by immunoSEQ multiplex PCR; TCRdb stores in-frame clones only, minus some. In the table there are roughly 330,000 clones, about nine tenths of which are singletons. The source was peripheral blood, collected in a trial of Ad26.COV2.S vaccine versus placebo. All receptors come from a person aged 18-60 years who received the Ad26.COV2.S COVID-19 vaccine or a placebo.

CDR3 coding DNA: TGTGCCAGCAGTCCCGGACAGATTAGCAATCAGCCCCAGCATTTT. Translating gives CASSPGQISNQPQHF. The chain employs TRBV6-5 and TRBJ1-5; tentatively, D is TRBD1 (6 bases). This CDR3 has 15 amino acids. CDR1 MNHEY and CDR2 SVGAGI come from the germline V gene. Trimming pared 5 bases from V and 0 bases from J, leaving 11 bases between.

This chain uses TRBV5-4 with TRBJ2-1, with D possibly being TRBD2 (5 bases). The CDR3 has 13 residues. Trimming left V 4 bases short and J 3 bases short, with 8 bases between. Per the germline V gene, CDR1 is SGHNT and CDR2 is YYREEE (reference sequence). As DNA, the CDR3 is TGTGCCAGCAGCCCCCGGGACTACAATGAGCAGTTCTTC. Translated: CASSPRDYNEQFF.

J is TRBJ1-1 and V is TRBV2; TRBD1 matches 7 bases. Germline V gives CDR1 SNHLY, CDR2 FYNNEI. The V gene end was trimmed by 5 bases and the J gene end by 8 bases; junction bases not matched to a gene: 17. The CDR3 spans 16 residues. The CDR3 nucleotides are TGTGCCAGCAGTCCTACTAGATACAGGGGAATGCTCGAAGCTTTCTTT. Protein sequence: CASSPTRYRGMLEAFF.

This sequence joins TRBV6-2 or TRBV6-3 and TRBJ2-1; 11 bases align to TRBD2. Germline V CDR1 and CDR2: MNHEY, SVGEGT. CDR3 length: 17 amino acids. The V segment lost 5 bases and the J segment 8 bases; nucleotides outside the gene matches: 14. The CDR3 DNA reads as TGTGCCAGCAGTCAAGGACTAGCGGGTTTATTGGCTGATGAGCAGTTCTTC. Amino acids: CASSQGLAGLLADEQFF.

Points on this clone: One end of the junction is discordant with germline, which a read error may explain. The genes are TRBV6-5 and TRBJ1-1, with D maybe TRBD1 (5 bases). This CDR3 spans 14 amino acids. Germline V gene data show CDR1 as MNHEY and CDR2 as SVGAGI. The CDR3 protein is CASSYLSGVSEAFF. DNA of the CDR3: TGTGCCAGCAGCTACTTGTCGGGGGTGAGTGAAGCTTTCTTT.

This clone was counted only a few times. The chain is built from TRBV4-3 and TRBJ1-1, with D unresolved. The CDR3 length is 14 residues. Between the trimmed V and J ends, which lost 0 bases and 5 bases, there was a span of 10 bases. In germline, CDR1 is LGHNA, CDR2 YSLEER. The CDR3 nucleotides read TGCGCCAGCAGCCAAGAAGGAAGATCGACTGAAGCTTTCTTT. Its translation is CASSQEGRSTEAFF.

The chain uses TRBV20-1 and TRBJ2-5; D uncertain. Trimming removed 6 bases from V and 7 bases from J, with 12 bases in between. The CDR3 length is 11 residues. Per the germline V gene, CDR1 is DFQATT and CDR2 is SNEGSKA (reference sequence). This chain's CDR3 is CSAEAPGTQYF. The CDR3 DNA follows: TGCAGTGCCGAGGCTCCCGGGACCCAGTACTTC.

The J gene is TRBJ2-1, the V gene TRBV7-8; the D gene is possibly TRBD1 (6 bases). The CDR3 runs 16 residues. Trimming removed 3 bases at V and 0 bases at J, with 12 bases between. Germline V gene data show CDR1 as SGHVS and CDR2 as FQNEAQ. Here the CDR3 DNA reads TGTGCCAGCAGCTTGACAGGCGCGAGCTCCTACAATGAGCAGTTCTTC. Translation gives CASSLTGASSYNEQFF.

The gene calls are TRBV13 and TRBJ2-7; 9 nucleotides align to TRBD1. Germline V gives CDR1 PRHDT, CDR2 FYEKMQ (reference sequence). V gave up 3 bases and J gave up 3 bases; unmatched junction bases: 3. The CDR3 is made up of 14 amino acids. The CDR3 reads CASSFGQGNYEQYF. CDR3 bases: TGTGCCAGCAGCTTTGGACAGGGGAACTACGAGCAGTACTTC.

CDR3 sequence (DNA): TGTGCCAGCAGTTTAAGCTGGGCAGGTGAAGCTTTCTTT. Amino acid sequence: CASSLSWAGEAFF. The chain links TRBV12-3 or TRBV12-4 to TRBJ1-1; D unresolved. The CDR3 has 13 amino acids. The V and J ends lost 2 bases and 7 bases respectively, with 11 bases between them.

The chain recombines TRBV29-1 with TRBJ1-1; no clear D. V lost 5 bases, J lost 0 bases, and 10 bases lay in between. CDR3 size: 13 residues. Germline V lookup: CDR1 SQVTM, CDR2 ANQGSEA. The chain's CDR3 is CSVTEQLNTEAFF. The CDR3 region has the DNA TGCAGCGTTACTGAACAGTTGAACACTGAAGCTTTCTTT.

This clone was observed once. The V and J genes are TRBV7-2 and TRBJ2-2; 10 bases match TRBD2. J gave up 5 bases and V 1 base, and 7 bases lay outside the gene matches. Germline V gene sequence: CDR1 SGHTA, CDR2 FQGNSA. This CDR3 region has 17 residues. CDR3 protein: CASSLERLAGRTGELFF. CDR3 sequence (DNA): TGTGCCAGCAGCTTAGAACGACTAGCGGGTCGAACCGGGGAGCTGTTTTTT.

The CDR3 sequence is CASSGQGLSRGYTF. Written as DNA, the CDR3 is TGTGCCAGCAGCGGACAGGGTTTATCTAGGGGCTACACCTTC. J is TRBJ1-2 and V is TRBV9; 7 bases are shared with TRBD1. This CDR3 has 14 residues. The V segment lost 3 bases and the J segment 8 bases; nucleotides outside the gene matches: 10. Per germline, CDR1 SGDLS and CDR2 YYNGEE. Combining the CDR3 with reference TRBV9 and TRBJ1-2 gives the whole variable domain DSGVTQTPKHLITATGQRVTLRCSPRSGDLSVYWYQQSLDQGLQFLIQYYNGEERAKGNILERFSAQQFPDLHSELNLSSLELGDSALYFCASSGQGLSRGYTFGSGTRLTVV.

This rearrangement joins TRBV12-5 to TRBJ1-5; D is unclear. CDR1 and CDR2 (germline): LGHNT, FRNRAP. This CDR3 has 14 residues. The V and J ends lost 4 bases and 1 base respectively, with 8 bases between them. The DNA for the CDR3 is TGTGCTAGTGGTTCAAGTGGAAGCAATCAGCCCCAGCATTTT. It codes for CASGSSGSNQPQHF.

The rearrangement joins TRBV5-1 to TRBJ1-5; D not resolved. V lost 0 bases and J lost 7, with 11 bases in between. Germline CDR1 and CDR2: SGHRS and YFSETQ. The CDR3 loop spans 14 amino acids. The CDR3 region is CASSLEGSGQPQHF. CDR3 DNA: TGCGCCAGCAGCTTGGAGGGTTCGGGGCAGCCCCAGCATTTT.

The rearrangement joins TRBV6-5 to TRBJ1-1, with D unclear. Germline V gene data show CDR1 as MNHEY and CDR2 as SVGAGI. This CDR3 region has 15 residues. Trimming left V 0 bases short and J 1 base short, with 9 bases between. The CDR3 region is CASSYSYLGNTEAFF. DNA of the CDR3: TGTGCCAGCAGTTACTCATATTTAGGGAACACTGAAGCTTTCTTT.

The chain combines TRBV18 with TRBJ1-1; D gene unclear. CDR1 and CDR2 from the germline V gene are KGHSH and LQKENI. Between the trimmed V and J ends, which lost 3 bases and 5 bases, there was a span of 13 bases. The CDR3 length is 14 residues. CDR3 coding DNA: TGTGCCAGCTCACCCCCGGGGTTCGGAACTGAAGCTTTCTTT. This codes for CASSPPGFGTEAFF.

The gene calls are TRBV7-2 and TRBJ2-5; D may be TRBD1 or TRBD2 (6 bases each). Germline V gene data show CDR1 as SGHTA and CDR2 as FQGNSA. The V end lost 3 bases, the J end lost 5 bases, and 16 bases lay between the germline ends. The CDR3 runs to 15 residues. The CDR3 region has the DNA TGTGCCAGCAGCTTGCACGGGGGCGGAGGGGAGACCCAGTACTTC. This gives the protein CASSLHGGGGETQYF.